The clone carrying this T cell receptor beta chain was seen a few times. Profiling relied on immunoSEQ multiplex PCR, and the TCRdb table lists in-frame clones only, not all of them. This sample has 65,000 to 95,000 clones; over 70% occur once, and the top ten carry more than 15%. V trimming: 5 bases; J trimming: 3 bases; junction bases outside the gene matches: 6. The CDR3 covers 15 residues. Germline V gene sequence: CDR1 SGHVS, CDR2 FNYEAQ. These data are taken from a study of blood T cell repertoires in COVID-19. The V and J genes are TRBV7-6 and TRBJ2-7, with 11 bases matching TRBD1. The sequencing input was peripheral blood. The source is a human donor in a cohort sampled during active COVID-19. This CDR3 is CASSPGTGGLYEQYF. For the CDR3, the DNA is TGTGCCAGCAGCCCCGGGACAGGGGGACTCTACGAGCAGTACTTC.